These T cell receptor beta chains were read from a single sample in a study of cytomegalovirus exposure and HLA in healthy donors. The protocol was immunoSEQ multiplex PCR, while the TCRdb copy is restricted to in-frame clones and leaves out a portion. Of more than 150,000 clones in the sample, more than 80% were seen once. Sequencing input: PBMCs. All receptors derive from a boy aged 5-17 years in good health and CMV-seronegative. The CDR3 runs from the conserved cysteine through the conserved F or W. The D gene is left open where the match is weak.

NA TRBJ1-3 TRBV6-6 TGTGCCAGCAGGGCGACCACAGGGTCTGGAAACACCATATATTTT CASRATTGSGNTIYF
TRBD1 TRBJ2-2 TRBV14 TGTGCCAGCAGCCTAAGGACAGGGGGGAACACCGGGGAGCTGTTTTTT CASSLRTGGNTGELFF
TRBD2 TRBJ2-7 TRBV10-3 TGTGCCATCAGTGACGGTAGCGGGGGTTTCTCCTACGAGCAGTACTTC CAISDGSGGFSYEQYF
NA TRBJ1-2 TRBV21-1 TGTGCCAGCAGTTTAGGACAGCTAAAATTCTATGGCTACACCTTC CASSLGQLKFYGYTF
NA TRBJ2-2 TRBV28 TGTGCCAGCAAGGACAGCGGTAGCACCGGGGAGCTGTTTTTT CASKDSGSTGELFF
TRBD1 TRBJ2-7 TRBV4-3 TGCGCCAGCAGCCAAGATCTCTCCCGGTTGGCCCAGGGGGCCTACGAGCAGTACTTC CASSQDLSRLAQGAYEQYF
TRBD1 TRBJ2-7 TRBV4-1 TGCGCCAGCAGCCCGGCCGGGACAGTGGCCTCCTACGAGCAGTACTTC CASSPAGTVASYEQYF
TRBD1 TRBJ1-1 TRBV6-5 TGTGCCAGCAGTCAACTTACAGGGGGCGCTGAAGCTTTCTTT CASSQLTGGAEAFF
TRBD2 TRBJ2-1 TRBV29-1 TGCAGCGTGGGAGGGACTAGCGGATACAATGAGCAGTTCTTC CSVGGTSGYNEQFF
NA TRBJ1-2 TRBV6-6 TGTGCCAGCAGTTACTCGGGGGGGGTTGACGGCTACACCTTC CASSYSGGVDGYTF
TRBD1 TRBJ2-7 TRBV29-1 TGCAGCGCCGGGACAGGGGGCTCCTACGAGCAGTACTTC CSAGTGGSYEQYF